This passage covers 18 T cell receptor beta chains from one sample sequenced in a study of blood T cell repertoires in COVID-19. Using immunoSEQ multiplex PCR, the repertoire was profiled, and TCRdb retains in-frame clones only, with some absent. Of around 170,000 clones in the sample, roughly 80% were seen once. Sequencing was done on a sample of PBMCs or T cells enriched from blood (not recorded which). The receptor set was obtained from a man in his forties or fifties who had recovered from COVID-19.

The J gene is TRBJ2-3, the V gene TRBV10-3, with 10 bases that match TRBD2. Germline CDR1 is ENHRY and CDR2 is SYGVKD. V shed 4 bases and J 2 bases; nucleotides not matched to a gene: 15. The CDR3 contains 19 residues. The CDR3 bases are TGTGCCATCAGTGGGAGTCGTAGTAGCGGGGGGACCCTCACAGATACGCAGTATTTT. Its translation is CAISGSRSSGGTLTDTQYF.

This clone is a singleton in its sample. This chain joins TRBV10-1 and TRBJ1-1; D remains unclear. The V end lost 3 bases, the J end lost 3 bases, and 14 bases lay between the germline ends. This CDR3 comprises 15 residues. In germline, CDR1 is WNHNN, CDR2 SYGVQD (reference sequence). The CDR3 DNA is TGCGCCAGCAGTGATGGCTCCGTCGGGTACACTGAAGCTTTCTTT. Residues: CASSDGSVGYTEAFF.

This chain uses TRBV28 with TRBJ1-6; 10 bases agree with TRBD1. The CDR3 is made up of 16 amino acids. The V segment lost 2 bases and the J segment 8 bases; nucleotides outside the gene matches: 6. Looked up from germline, CDR1 is MDHEN and CDR2 is SYDVKM. DNA of the CDR3: TGTGCCAGCAGTTTACTGGGGGGACAGGGGTATTCACCCCTCCACTTT. This codes for CASSLLGGQGYSPLHF. Full variable domain (remainder filled in from reference TRBV28 and TRBJ1-6): DVKVTQSSRYLVKRTGEKVFLECVQDMDHENMFWYRQDPGLGLRLIYFSYDVKMKEKGDIPEGYSVSREKKERFSLILESASTNQTSMYLCASSLLGGQGYSPLHFGNGTRLTVT.

The chain combines TRBV12-3 or TRBV12-4 with TRBJ1-2; D gene unclear. V was shortened by 10 bases and J by 1 base, with 10 bases between the two germline ends. The CDR3 is 12 residues long. The DNA for the CDR3 is TGTGCCACCTTCAGATTTAACTATGGCTACACCTTC. It yields the protein CATFRFNYGYTF.

V usage is TRBV7-9 and J usage is TRBJ2-3; 11 bases map to TRBD2. V lost 5 bases to trimming and J lost 2 bases; unmatched junction nucleotides: 6. Germline values: CDR1 SEHNR, CDR2 FQNEAQ (reference sequence). The length of the CDR3 is 16 residues. CDR3 sequence: CASSPLAGGPTDTQYF. The CDR3 DNA reads TGTGCCAGCAGCCCCCTAGCGGGGGGTCCCACAGATACGCAGTATTTT.

The V call is TRBV19, the J call TRBJ1-5; D unresolved. Looked up from germline, CDR1 is LNHDA and CDR2 is SQIVND (reference sequence). V gave up 5 bases and J gave up 7 bases, with 15 bases separating them. The CDR3 extends over 14 amino acids. The CDR3 DNA is TGTGCCAGTAGTCCCCGTGGAGGGCCGCAGCCCCAGCATTTT. Protein product: CASSPRGGPQPQHF.

This chain connects TRBV9 to TRBJ2-1, with a weak D call TRBD2 (5 bases). V was pared by 4 bases and J by 8 bases, with 19 bases between. Germline lookup yields CDR1 SGDLS and CDR2 YYNGEE. This CDR3 comprises 15 residues. CDR3 in amino acids: CASSPRFEGGDEQFF. The CDR3 coding sequence is TGTGCCAGCAGCCCGAGGTTTGAGGGTGGCGATGAGCAGTTCTTC. Using reference TRBV9 and TRBJ2-1 for the parts outside the CDR3, the full variable domain is DSGVTQTPKHLITATGQRVTLRCSPRSGDLSVYWYQQSLDQGLQFLIQYYNGEERAKGNILERFSAQQFPDLHSELNLSSLELGDSALYFCASSPRFEGGDEQFFGPGTRLTVL.

The CDR3 loop reads CASNRQGADTQYF. In nucleotides, the CDR3 is TGTGCCAGCAATAGACAGGGGGCAGATACGCAGTATTTT. This rearrangement joins TRBV5-6 to TRBJ2-3; 9 bases align to TRBD1. The junction had 3 bases not matched to a gene; V was cut back by 6 bases and J by 4 bases. CDR3 length: 13 residues. CDR1 SGHDT and CDR2 YYEEEE come from the germline V gene.

The rearrangement joins TRBV30 to TRBJ1-5; D possibly corresponds to TRBD1 (5 bases). Trimming removed 1 base at V and 2 bases at J, with 12 bases between. Germline V gene data show CDR1 as GTSNPN and CDR2 as SVGIG (reference sequence). CDR3 length equals 15 residues. The CDR3 loop is CAWSGSTGGNQPQHF. The CDR3 DNA reads as TGTGCCTGGAGTGGGTCGACGGGGGGCAATCAGCCCCAGCATTTT.

This clone was observed once. This chain joins TRBV10-2 and TRBJ1-1; 9 bases agree with TRBD1. The V segment lost 0 bases and the J segment 10 bases; nucleotides outside the gene matches: 6. The CDR3 sequence is 14 residues long. The V gene's germline CDR1 is WSHSY and CDR2 SAAADI. CDR3 region: CASSESNRGRPAFF. The CDR3 bases are TGCGCCAGCAGTGAGTCGAACAGGGGGCGTCCAGCTTTCTTT.

This clone has more than one count but fewer than ten. The gene calls are TRBV2 and TRBJ2-4; 7 positions agree with TRBD1. This CDR3 spans 15 amino acids. Unmatched junction bases numbered 11, after V lost 5 bases and J lost 7 bases. Germline V gene lookup returns CDR1 SNHLY and CDR2 FYNNEI. In DNA form, the CDR3 reads TGTGCCAGCAGTCCAACCGGGACAGCCTTCAACATTCAGTACTTC. The encoded protein is CASSPTGTAFNIQYF. The full variable domain, with the rest looked up from reference TRBV2 and TRBJ2-4, is EPEVTQTPSHQVTQMGQEVILRCVPISNHLYFYWYRQILGQKVEFLVSFYNNEISEKSEIFDDQFSVERPDGSNFTLKIRSTKLEDSAMYFCASSPTGTAFNIQYFGAGTRLSVL.

The rearrangement links TRBV10-3 to TRBJ2-2, with 10 bases that match TRBD1. The CDR3 has 16 residues. The germline V gene encodes CDR1 ENHRY and CDR2 SYGVKD. After removal of 5 bases from V and 5 bases from J, the junction contained 8 bases not matched to a gene. DNA of the CDR3: TGTGCCATCAGTCCGGGGCGGACAGGGGGAACCGGGGAGCTGTTTTTT. Protein sequence: CAISPGRTGGTGELFF.

V and J are TRBV7-8 and TRBJ1-4, with a weak D call TRBD1 (5 bases). Looked up from germline, CDR1 is SGHVS and CDR2 is FQNEAQ. The CDR3 spans 14 residues. Between the trimmed V and J ends, which lost 2 bases and 7 bases, there was a span of 11 bases. The CDR3 spells CASSLRGFGEKLFF. CDR3 bases: TGTGCCAGCAGCTTACGGGGGTTCGGTGAAAAACTGTTTTTT.

The CDR3 region has the DNA TGTGCCAGCTCACGGGTAGCGGCTAACCAAGAGACCCAGTACTTC. Translating gives CASSRVAANQETQYF. The genes are TRBV18 and TRBJ2-5; D is perhaps TRBD2 (6 bases). This CDR3 region has 15 residues. In germline, CDR1 is KGHSH, CDR2 LQKENI. V lost 4 bases and J lost 0, with 12 bases in between.

CDR3 coding DNA: TGTGCCAGCAGTTTGGGGGGCTCTGGGGCCAACGTCCTGACTTTC. Its translation: CASSLGGSGANVLTF. The chain recombines TRBV28 with TRBJ2-6, with a possible D match to TRBD2 (6 bases). The CDR3 contains 15 residues. CDR1 and CDR2 from the germline V gene are MDHEN and SYDVKM. The germline V and J ends were trimmed by 3 bases and 0 bases, with 6 bases remaining between them.

The rearrangement joins TRBV2 to TRBJ2-5, with TRBD1 identical over 7 bases. V lost 4 bases to trimming and J lost 2 bases; unmatched junction nucleotides: 1. In germline, CDR1 is SNHLY, CDR2 FYNNEI. The CDR3 sequence is 13 residues long. The CDR3 sequence is CASSGGQQETQYF. CDR3 nucleotides: TGTGCCAGCAGTGGGGGACAGCAAGAGACCCAGTACTTC.

The V gene is TRBV19, the J gene TRBJ2-3; 11 nucleotides agree with TRBD2. V lost 7 bases, J lost 5 bases, and 8 bases stayed unmatched. This CDR3 contains 15 residues. Germline CDR1 is LNHDA and CDR2 is SQIVND (reference sequence). The CDR3 spells CASTISGGVRDTQYF. For the CDR3, the DNA is TGTGCCAGTACCATTAGCGGGGGGGTAAGAGATACGCAGTATTTT.

CDR3 nucleotides: TGTGCCAGCAGGGTCGGGACTGGCTACGAGCAGTACTTC. Translation gives CASRVGTGYEQYF. This chain connects TRBV7-2 to TRBJ2-7; TRBD2 might be the D (6 bases). CDR1 and CDR2 (germline): SGHTA, FQGNSA. The V gene lost 6 bases and the J gene lost 3 bases, with 12 bases spanning the gap. CDR3 length equals 13 residues.